This T cell receptor (beta chain) stems from a study of T cells in localized non-small cell lung cancer (dated by TCRdb to the early 2020s). For context, the study as a whole: T cell repertoires of 200 to 250 early-stage NSCLC patients were analyzed, with tumors being compared against uninvolved tumor-adjacent lungs. A mean age of around 66 years was recorded for the NSCLC patients, of whom roughly 130 were male and more than 85 were female. All 240 or so NSCLC patients in the cohort were treatment-naive and had localized lung tumors that were resected.

At diagnosis, peripheral blood, uninvolved tumor-adjacent lung and tumor were collected and were preserved as a mix of fresh-frozen and FFPE material. For TCR repertoire profiling, blood samples were analyzed as peripheral blood mononuclear cells. Overall study results and their limits: Uninvolved tumor-adjacent lung showed the highest T cell clonality, higher than tumor, which suggests more focused antigenic responses in the uninvolved tumor-adjacent lung. Because multi-region sequencing of the tumors was not done, intratumor heterogeneity could not be ruled out. Longer overall survival was associated with higher T cell density in blood, whereas shorter survival was associated with higher clonality in adjacent lung. Because the study design was exploratory, TCR variables were selected using unadjusted p-values without false-discovery rate correction. Of the top 100 tumor clones, a median of about 53 were detected in paired uninvolved adjacent lung; about 26 were also among that lung's top 100.

Inclusive of the bounding cysteine and phenylalanine, the CDR3 is 15 residues long. Of the read, only the CDR3 DNA is kept; its 45 bases are in frame from base 1. After removal of 5 bases from V and 7 bases from J, the junction retains 5 bases not matched to a gene. The germline V gene gives CDR1 as MDHEN and CDR2 as SYDVKM. Worth noting for this clone: This clone's antigen is unknown. Qualities for individual bases were not recorded, and no much larger clone is one base off.

TCR beta CDR3 regions were sequenced from DNA using the immunoSEQ Assay. The study's processing was this. T cell density was computed as TCR beta template counts normalized to usable DNA estimated by amplifying housekeeping genes. The preseqR package was used to estimate richness by extrapolating to 400,000 templates for PBMC samples and to 120,000 templates for tissue samples. Clonality was defined as one minus Pielou's evenness. Tissue-enriched TCRs were identified through differential abundance testing performed on productive amino-acid clonotypes, with a minimum total count of 5 and an alpha of 0.1. Repertoire overlap between compartments was quantified with the Jaccard Index and Morisita Overlap Index. GLIPH grouped TCR beta CDR3s together with public tetramer-defined viral CDR3s, and a viral motif had to include at least three viral sequences and also show V-gene enrichment. TCRdb provides this immuneACCESS table in a form limited to in-frame rearrangements. Some clones are lacking; in checked studies, under half of them reflect an unresolved V gene, and why the rest are absent is not known. V and J calls plus clone size are reproduced from that table; the DNA served to infer D and trimming. For this sample the table gives tens of thousands of clones, of which 87% were detected only once. Roughly 15% of the sample is in the top ten clones.

The sequence links TRBV28 to TRBJ2-1; TRBD2 lines up with 13 middle nucleotides. The clonotype originates from a man aged 35-69 years with stage I squamous cell lung carcinoma. Sequenced here: peripheral blood, sampled before any cancer treatment. The CDR3 is CASSITSGGANEQFF. Here is the DNA: TGTGCCAGCAGTATCACTAGCGGGGGGGCAAATGAGCAGTTCTTC.